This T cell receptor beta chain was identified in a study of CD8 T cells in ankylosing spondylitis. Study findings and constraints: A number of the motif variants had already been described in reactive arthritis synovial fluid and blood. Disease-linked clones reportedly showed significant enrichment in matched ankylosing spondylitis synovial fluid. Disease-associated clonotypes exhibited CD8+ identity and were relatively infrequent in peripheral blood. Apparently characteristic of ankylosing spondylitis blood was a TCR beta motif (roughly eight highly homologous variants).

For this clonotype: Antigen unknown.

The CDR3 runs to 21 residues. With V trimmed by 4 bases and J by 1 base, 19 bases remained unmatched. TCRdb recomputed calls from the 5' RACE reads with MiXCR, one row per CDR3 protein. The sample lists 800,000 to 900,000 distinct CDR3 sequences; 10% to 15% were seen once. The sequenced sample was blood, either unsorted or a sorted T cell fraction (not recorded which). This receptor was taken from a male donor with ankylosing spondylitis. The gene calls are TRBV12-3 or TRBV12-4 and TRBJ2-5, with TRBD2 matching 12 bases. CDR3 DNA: TGTGCCAGCAGTTCAGTTAGTGGACTAGCGGGACCGATCTACCGCCAAGAGACCCAGTACTTC. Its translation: CASSSVSGLAGPIYRQETQYF.